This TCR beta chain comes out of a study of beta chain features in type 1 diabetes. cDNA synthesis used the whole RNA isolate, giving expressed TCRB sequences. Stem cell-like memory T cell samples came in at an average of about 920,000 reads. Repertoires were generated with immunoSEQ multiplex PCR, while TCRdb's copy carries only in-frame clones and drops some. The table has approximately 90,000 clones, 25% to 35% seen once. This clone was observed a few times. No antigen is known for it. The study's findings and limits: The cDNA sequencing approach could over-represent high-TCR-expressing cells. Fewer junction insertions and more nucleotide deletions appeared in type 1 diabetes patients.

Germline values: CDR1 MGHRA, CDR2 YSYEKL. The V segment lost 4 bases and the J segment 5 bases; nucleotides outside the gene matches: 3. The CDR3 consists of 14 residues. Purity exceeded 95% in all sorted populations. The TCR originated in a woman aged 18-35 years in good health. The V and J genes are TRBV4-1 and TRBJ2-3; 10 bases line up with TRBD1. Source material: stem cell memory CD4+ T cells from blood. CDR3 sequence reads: CASSRQGAGDTQYF. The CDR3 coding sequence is TGCGCCAGCAGCCGACAGGGGGCAGGAGATACGCAGTATTTT.